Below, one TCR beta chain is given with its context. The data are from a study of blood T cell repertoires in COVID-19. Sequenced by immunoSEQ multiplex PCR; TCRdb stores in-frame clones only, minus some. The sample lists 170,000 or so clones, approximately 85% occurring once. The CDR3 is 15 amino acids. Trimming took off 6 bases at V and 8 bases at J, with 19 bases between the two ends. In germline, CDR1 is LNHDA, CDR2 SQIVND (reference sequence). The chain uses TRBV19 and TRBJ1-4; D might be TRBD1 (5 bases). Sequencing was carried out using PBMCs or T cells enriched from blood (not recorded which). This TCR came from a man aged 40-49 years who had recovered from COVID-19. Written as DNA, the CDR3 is TGTGCCAGTAGCCCGGGGGACCGTAGCGGGGAAAAACTGTTTTTT. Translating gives CASSPGDRSGEKLFF.